This T cell receptor beta chain was retrieved from a study of T cell responses to AZD1222 COVID-19 vaccine. The data were produced by immunoSEQ multiplex PCR, yet TCRdb's version contains in-frame clones alone and is incomplete. There are about 150,000 clones in the sample; under 95% occur only once, and approximately 3.4% lies in the top ten. This CDR3 is built from 16 residues. Germline V CDR1 and CDR2: MDHEN, SYDVKM. The junction had 7 bases not matched to a gene; V was cut back by 5 bases and J by 2 bases. A word on this clone: Its specificity is not known.

Study-wide points: Vaccination with two AZD1222 doses was followed by a rise in Spike-specific TCR breadth and depth. White British ancestry dominated among donors, who included more females, and clonal diversity was possibly underestimated. Repertoires were collected only later (after the peak T cell response had occurred). Across the whole spike, CD4 TCRs peaked at regions 160-218 and 743-854.

The rearrangement joins TRBV28 to TRBJ2-3; TRBD2 aligns across 10 bases. Material: peripheral blood, obtained 28 days after the second AZD1222 dose. The receptor was derived from an adult who received the AZD1222 COVID-19 vaccine. The CDR3 sequence: CASSNLLAGDTDTQYF. In DNA, the CDR3 is TGTGCCAGCAGTAATTTGCTAGCGGGGGACACAGATACGCAGTATTTT.